This record looks at one TCR beta chain sequence and its context. This entry belongs to a study of shared T cell receptors in the human thymus. Here immunoSEQ multiplex PCR was the method, and the copy in TCRdb shows in-frame clones only, minus some. The data contain around 340,000 clones, approximately 95% of them seen just once; the ten biggest clones take up about 0.02%. This CDR3 is built from 17 residues. CDR1 and CDR2 (germline): SGHDN, FVKESK. Trimming took 0 bases from V and 0 from J; bases not matched to a gene: 6. The clonotype was recovered from a human donor. This chain uses TRBV14 with TRBJ2-7; 9 bases match TRBD2. Sequenced: thymocytes. The CDR3 reads CASSQDGASGDSYEQYF. CDR3 DNA: TGTGCCAGCAGCCAAGATGGTGCTAGCGGGGACTCCTACGAGCAGTACTTC.